This T cell receptor (beta chain) is from a study of blood T cell repertoires in COVID-19. On the study more broadly: Both acute and convalescent COVID-19 samples were obtained from the United States, Italy and Spain. T cells, B-cell-depleted T cells, or PBMCs provided the cDNA or gDNA that served as material.

Authors' methods: Scientists estimated how many nucleated cells there were by amplifying reference gene primers. The data were produced by immunoSEQ multiplex PCR, yet TCRdb's version contains in-frame clones alone and is incomplete. From that table come the V and J calls and clone size; the DNA was used to work out D and trimming. The sample shows about 220,000 clones, more than 75% of them seen only once. The receptor was isolated from a human donor in a cohort sampled during active COVID-19. Sequencing used peripheral blood.

The CDR3 DNA is TGTGCCAGCAGTTTTCAGGGCCTTAACTATGGCTACACCTTC. This sequence encodes CASSFQGLNYGYTF. V usage is TRBV28 and J usage is TRBJ1-2; the D gene is possibly TRBD1 (5 bases). The length of the CDR3 is 14 residues. V lost 3 bases, J lost 1 base, and 9 bases lay in between. Germline CDR1 reads MDHEN; CDR2 reads SYDVKM.